This T cell receptor (beta chain) was identified during a study of blood T cell repertoires in COVID-19. Study background: Sites in the United States, Italy and Spain provided acute and convalescent COVID-19 samples. PBMCs, B-cell-depleted T cells, or T cells were the source of the cDNA or gDNA that made up the material.

This CDR3 is built from 13 residues. The V gene lost 1 base and the J gene lost 9 bases, with 10 bases spanning the gap. CDR1 MGHRA and CDR2 YSYEKL come from the germline V gene. Authors' processing steps: The authors estimated nucleated cell counts from reference gene primer amplification. Clones were sequenced by immunoSEQ multiplex PCR, and TCRdb holds only the in-frame ones, with some missing. V, J and clone size reflect that table, while D and trimming were determined from the DNA. Of under 150,000 clones in the sample, 81% were seen once. The sample comprised peripheral blood. This receptor was taken from a man in his fifties or sixties with acute or convalescent COVID-19. The V call is TRBV4-1, the J call TRBJ1-5, with D uncertain. The DNA of the CDR3 is TGCGCCAGCAGCCAAGTTATGGAGGGGCCCCAGCATTTT. Translation: CASSQVMEGPQHF.